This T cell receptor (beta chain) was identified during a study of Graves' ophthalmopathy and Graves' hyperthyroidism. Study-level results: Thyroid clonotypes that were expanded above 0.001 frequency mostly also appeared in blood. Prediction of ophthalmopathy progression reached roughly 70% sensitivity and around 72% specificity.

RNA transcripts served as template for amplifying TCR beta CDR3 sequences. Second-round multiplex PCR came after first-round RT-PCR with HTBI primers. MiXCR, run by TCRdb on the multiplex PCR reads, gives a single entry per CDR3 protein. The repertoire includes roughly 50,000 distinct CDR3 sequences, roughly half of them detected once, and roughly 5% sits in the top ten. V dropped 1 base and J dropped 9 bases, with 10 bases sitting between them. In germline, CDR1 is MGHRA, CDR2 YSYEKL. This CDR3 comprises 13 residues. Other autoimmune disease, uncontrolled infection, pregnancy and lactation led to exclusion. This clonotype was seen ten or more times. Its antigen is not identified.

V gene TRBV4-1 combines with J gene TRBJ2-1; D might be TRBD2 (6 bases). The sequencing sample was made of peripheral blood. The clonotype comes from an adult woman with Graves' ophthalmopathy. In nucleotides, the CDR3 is TGCGCCAGCAGCCAAGGGACTATGATTGAGCAGTTCTTC. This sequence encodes CASSQGTMIEQFF.